This section outlines one TCR beta chain sequence together with its context. The data were produced by immunoSEQ multiplex PCR, yet TCRdb's version contains in-frame clones alone and is incomplete. The sample has about 990,000 clones, 75% to 85% seen once. The CDR3 contains 12 residues. Trimming took 3 bases from V and 8 from J; bases not matched to a gene: 6. CDR1 GTSNPN and CDR2 SVGIG come from the germline V gene (reference sequence). This sample was included in a study of shared clonotypes between healthy human individuals. Sequenced input: memory CD4+ T cells from PBMCs. As to subset: CD45RA-negative fraction. This chain uses TRBV30 with TRBJ1-2; 7 bases are shared with TRBD1. This TCR derives from a man aged 18 to 35 in good health. Some clones in this sample may be carry-over from other donors' samples. The CDR3: CAWSDRDYGYTF. DNA of the CDR3: TGTGCCTGGAGCGACAGGGATTACGGCTACACCTTC. The full variable domain, in which reference TRBV30 and TRBJ1-2 provide the parts outside the CDR3, is SQTIHQWPATLVQPVGSPLSLECTVEGTSNPNLYWYRQAAGRGLQLLFYSVGIGQISSEVPQNLSASRPQDRQFILSSKKLLLSDSGFYLCAWSDRDYGYTFGSGTRLTVV.